A single sample gave rise to the 27 T cell receptor beta chains below, sequenced in a study of shared clonotypes between healthy human individuals. The protocol was immunoSEQ multiplex PCR, while the TCRdb copy is restricted to in-frame clones and leaves out a portion. The sample holds a few million clones, roughly 95% seen once. Naive CD8 cells, CD45RO-negative and positively selected for CCR7, excluded terminally differentiated effector memory CD45RA+ cells. Sequencing was carried out using naive CD8+ T cells from PBMCs. The receptors here all came from a man aged 18 to 35 in good health. Some clones in this sample may be carry-over from other donors' samples.

CDR3 residues: CASSIPGTTPDTQYF. In DNA, the CDR3 is TGTGCCAGCAGCATTCCCGGGACTACCCCAGATACGCAGTATTTT. V and J are TRBV21-1 and TRBJ2-3; the table assigns TRBD2, which was not confirmed against the DNA. TRBV21-1 is marked as a pseudogene. The CDR3 runs to 15 residues.

The chain combines TRBV27 with TRBJ1-1, with TRBD1 matching over 10 bases. This CDR3 has 14 amino acids. V lost 7 bases, J lost 5 bases, and 7 bases stayed unmatched. Germline CDR1 is MNHEY and CDR2 is SMNVEV (reference sequence). CDR3 protein: CASTGGQGGTEAFF. The CDR3 DNA reads as TGTGCCAGCACCGGAGGACAGGGGGGGACTGAAGCTTTCTTT.

The chain is built from TRBV9 and TRBJ1-4; 9 positions agree with TRBD1. Germline values: CDR1 SGDLS, CDR2 YYNGEE. Trimming cost V 0 bases and J 5 bases; bases outside gene matches: 2. This CDR3 has 15 amino acids. The CDR3 DNA reads TGTGCCAGCAGCGTAGGAGGGACAGGGAATGAAAAACTGTTTTTT. This sequence encodes CASSVGGTGNEKLFF.

V and J are TRBV29-1 and TRBJ1-2, with a weak D call TRBD1 (5 bases). Deletions cut 5 bases from V and 9 bases from J, with 16 bases between. This CDR3 contains 12 residues. The germline gives CDR1 SQVTM, CDR2 ANQGSEA. CDR3 sequence (DNA): TGCAGCGTTTTGGGGACGGCCTCTAGCTACACCTTC. Translated, it gives CSVLGTASSYTF.

The chain links TRBV4-2 to TRBJ1-5; D is perhaps TRBD1 (5 bases). This CDR3 has 16 amino acids. Germline CDR1 is LGHNA and CDR2 is YNFKEQ. V lost 0 bases and J 6 bases, leaving 15 bases between the germline ends. The CDR3 nucleotides are TGTGCCAGCAGCCAAGATGGTCCACAGGCGGGTCAGCCCCAGCATTTT. Residues: CASSQDGPQAGQPQHF.

This chain connects TRBV19 to TRBJ2-7; 12 bases line up with TRBD1. CDR1 is LNHDA, CDR2 SQIVND, per germline (reference sequence). The CDR3 extends over 16 amino acids. V trimming: 5 bases; J trimming: 3 bases; junction bases outside the gene matches: 8. The CDR3 DNA is TGTGCCAGTAGTCCTAGCGGGACAGGGGGCCGCTACGAGCAGTACTTC. It encodes CASSPSGTGGRYEQYF.

The chain joins TRBV2 to TRBJ2-3; D is unclear. The V gene's germline CDR1 is SNHLY and CDR2 FYNNEI. V was pared by 9 bases and J by 0 bases, with 7 bases between. There are 12 residues in the CDR3. The CDR3 coding sequence is TGTGCCAGTACAAATAGCACAGATACGCAGTATTTT. Protein product: CASTNSTDTQYF.

The gene calls are TRBV6-1 and TRBJ2-1, with D possibly matching TRBD1 (5 bases). Trimming took off 2 bases at V and 0 bases at J, with 17 bases between the two ends. Germline CDR1 reads MNHNS; CDR2 reads SASEGT. The CDR3 has 18 residues. The CDR3: CASSEMGPPTSSYNEQFF. The DNA of the CDR3 is TGTGCCAGCAGTGAAATGGGGCCTCCCACCAGCTCCTACAATGAGCAGTTCTTC.

A remark on this clone: Because the CDR3's place on the DNA is in doubt, the DNA is left out and the CDR3 is given as listed by TCRdb. The CDR3: CASILAGQVNEQFF. The rearrangement links TRBV7-9 to TRBJ2-1; TRBD2 was called by the table and not checked on the DNA. Germline CDR1 is SEHNR and CDR2 is FQNEAQ (reference sequence). Both ends counted, the CDR3 spans 14 residues.

The V and J genes are TRBV4-3 and TRBJ1-2, with D perhaps TRBD1 (5 bases). Germline CDR1 is LGHNA and CDR2 is YSLEER. The CDR3 is 17 amino acids. Trimming cost V 0 bases and J 3 bases, with 17 bases left between them. Written as DNA, the CDR3 is TGCGCCAGCAGCCAAGACCTAACGGACACGGTGGACTATGGCTACACCTTC. Its protein is CASSQDLTDTVDYGYTF.

The chain's CDR3 is CSVEALDSDREPIRGYGYTF. The CDR3 coding sequence is TGCAGCGTTGAGGCCCTTGATTCGGACAGGGAACCAATACGGGGCTATGGCTACACCTTC. This rearrangement joins TRBV29-1 to TRBJ1-2; 8 bases match TRBD1. Germline loops: CDR1 SQVTM, CDR2 ANQGSEA. CDR3 size: 20 residues. V lost 3 bases and J lost 4; bases outside the gene matches: 25.

The chain joins TRBV15 to TRBJ2-5, with no clear D. V lost 0 bases and J lost 2, with 7 bases in between. CDR1 and CDR2 (germline): LNHNV, YYDKDF (reference sequence). CDR3 size: 14 residues. The chain's CDR3 is CATSREAVQETQYF. CDR3 bases: TGTGCCACCAGCAGAGAGGCAGTTCAAGAGACCCAGTACTTC.

This clone was seen a single time. The rearrangement uses TRBV29-1 and TRBJ2-1; possibly TRBD1 for D (6 bases). There are 15 residues in the CDR3. Trimming removed 4 bases from V and 1 base from J, with 14 bases in between. Germline values: CDR1 SQVTM, CDR2 ANQGSEA. The CDR3 nucleotides read TGCAGCGTTGGGTCCGCGACAGGATCCTACAATGAGCAGTTCTTC. Its protein product is CSVGSATGSYNEQFF.

Comments on this clone: The identical CDR3 is also encoded by other nucleotide sequences in the sample. The chain recombines TRBV7-9 with TRBJ1-3; D is unclear. Germline V CDR1 and CDR2: SEHNR, FQNEAQ (reference sequence). Between the trimmed V and J ends, which lost 5 bases and 3 bases, there was a span of 8 bases. The CDR3 is made up of 13 amino acids. CDR3 region: CASSPPVGNTIYF. DNA of the CDR3: TGTGCCAGCAGCCCACCGGTTGGAAACACCATATATTTT.

The J gene is TRBJ2-1, the V gene TRBV9; 9 bases map to TRBD1. Germline assignment: CDR1 SGDLS and CDR2 YYNGEE. The CDR3 runs to 17 residues. Trimming took 4 bases from V and 5 from J; bases not matched to a gene: 13. This chain's CDR3 is CASSSSLTGGLDNEQFF. In DNA, the CDR3 is TGTGCCAGCAGCTCCTCGTTAACAGGGGGCTTGGACAATGAGCAGTTCTTC.

The gene calls are TRBV7-6 and TRBJ2-2; TRBD2 matches at 7 bases. This CDR3 has 15 amino acids. Germline V gives CDR1 SGHVS, CDR2 FNYEAQ. The V and J ends lost 1 base and 5 bases, in that order; junction bases with no gene match: 4. CDR3: CASSLGRRGTGELFF. In DNA form, the CDR3 reads TGTGCCAGCAGCTTAGGGCGGCGGGGGACCGGGGAGCTGTTTTTT.

The CDR3 spells CASGFRNTEAFF. As DNA, the CDR3 is TGTGCCAGTGGGTTCCGGAACACTGAAGCTTTCTTT. The chain employs TRBV19 and TRBJ1-1; D gene uncertain. V was trimmed by 8 bases and J by 1 base, leaving 8 bases between them. The length of the CDR3 is 12 residues. The germline CDR1 and CDR2 sequences are LNHDA and SQIVND (reference sequence).

This chain connects TRBV11-2 to TRBJ2-5; 10 bases are shared with TRBD2. Germline CDR1 reads SGHAT; CDR2 reads FQNNGV. J was trimmed by 0 bases and V by 5 bases; bases with no gene match: 15. The CDR3 contains 19 residues. DNA for the CDR3: TGTGCCAGCAGCCCGCACCCCAATACTAGCGGGACGTACCAAGAGACCCAGTACTTC. The encoded protein is CASSPHPNTSGTYQETQYF. Full variable domain (rest looked up from reference TRBV11-2 and TRBJ2-5): EAGVAQSPRYKIIEKRQSVAFWCNPISGHATLYWYQQILGQGPKLLIQFQNNGVVDDSQLPKDRFSAERLKGVDSTLKIQPAKLEDSAVYLCASSPHPNTSGTYQETQYFGPGTRLLVL.

Remarks on this clone: A junction end diverges from the germline sequence, so it may reflect a read error. The chain joins TRBV4-3 to TRBJ2-7; TRBD1 aligns across 9 bases. The germline V gene encodes CDR1 LGHNA and CDR2 YSLEER. CDR3 length equals 15 residues. In nucleotides, the CDR3 is TGCGCTAGCAGCCGGGACAGGGCGATAAGATACGAGCAGTACTTC. This gives the protein CASSRDRAIRYEQYF.

This chain links TRBV28 with TRBJ2-5; the match to TRBD1 covers 10 bases. Looked up from germline, CDR1 is MDHEN and CDR2 is SYDVKM. The J segment lost 4 bases and the V segment lost 6 bases, leaving 11 bases of the junction unmatched. This CDR3 is 16 amino acids long. CDR3 in amino acids: CASRSGTGVLLETQYF. Here the CDR3 DNA reads TGTGCCAGCAGATCCGGGACAGGGGTTTTGTTAGAGACCCAGTACTTC.

The CDR3 loop is CASSPRTSGRGEQFF. The CDR3 nucleotides are TGTGCCAGCAGCCCCCGGACTAGCGGGAGGGGTGAGCAGTTCTTC. The chain couples TRBV11-2 to TRBJ2-1, with 15 bases matching TRBD2. The CDR3 length is 15 residues. After removal of 5 bases from V and 9 bases from J, the junction contained 5 bases not matched to a gene. Germline CDR1 reads SGHAT; CDR2 reads FQNNGV.

The J gene is TRBJ2-7, the V gene TRBV5-5; TRBD1 agrees at 9 bases. Germline assignment: CDR1 SGHKS and CDR2 YYEKEE (reference sequence). The CDR3 is 15 residues long. After removal of 3 bases from V and 5 bases from J, the junction contained 9 bases not matched to a gene. The CDR3 DNA reads TGTGCCAGCAGCTGGACCGGGACAGGGTATCACGAGCAGTACTTC. It codes for CASSWTGTGYHEQYF.

The rearrangement links TRBV4-1 to TRBJ2-7; D possibly corresponds to TRBD1 (5 bases). Trimming removed 2 bases at V and 5 bases at J, with 13 bases between. CDR1 is MGHRA and CDR2 is YSYEKL in the germline V gene. The CDR3 is 14 residues long. CDR3 in amino acids: CASSQRAGMNEQYF. CDR3 nucleotides: TGCGCCAGCAGCCAAAGGGCAGGGATGAACGAGCAGTACTTC.

The rearrangement uses TRBV4-3 and TRBJ2-7; D is uncertain. Trimming left V 4 bases short and J 3 bases short, with 10 bases between. Germline V gene data show CDR1 as LGHNA and CDR2 as YSLEER. There are 13 residues in the CDR3. The CDR3 nucleotides are TGCGCCAGCAGCCGCGTCCCGGACTACGAGCAGTACTTC. Protein sequence: CASSRVPDYEQYF.

The chain employs TRBV7-2 and TRBJ1-3; D ambiguous. With 4 bases removed from V and 8 bases from J, the gap between germline ends came to 12 bases. The V gene's germline CDR1 is SGHTA and CDR2 FQGNSA. CDR3 length equals 13 residues. The CDR3 is CASSSRTSDTIYF. DNA of the CDR3: TGTGCCAGCAGCTCCCGGACCTCGGACACCATATATTTT. Drawing the rest from reference TRBV7-2 and TRBJ1-3, the complete variable domain is GAGVSQSPSNKVTEKGKDVELRCDPISGHTALYWYRQSLGQGLEFLIYFQGNSAPDKSGLPSDRFSAERTGGSVSTLTIQRTQQEDSAVYLCASSSRTSDTIYFGEGSWLTVV.

This clone was picked up one time. Other DNA variants within this sample encode the same CDR3. This sequence joins TRBV4-3 and TRBJ1-2; no clear D gene. The CDR3 runs 14 residues. The ends were cut back, 0 bases at V and 2 bases at J, with 7 bases in the middle. CDR1 and CDR2 from the germline V gene are LGHNA and YSLEER. CDR3 coding DNA: TGCGCCAGCAGCCAAGATACGGAGAACTATGGCTACACCTTC. Translated: CASSQDTENYGYTF.

V and J are TRBV27 and TRBJ1-3; D is unclear. V dropped 9 bases and J dropped 2 bases, with 17 bases sitting between them. Looked up from germline, CDR1 is MNHEY and CDR2 is SMNVEV (reference sequence). This CDR3 has 15 amino acids. DNA for the CDR3: TGTGCCAGGATCGTTCGAGACAATACTGGAAACACCATATATTTT. Translating gives CARIVRDNTGNTIYF.